The entry that follows covers one T cell receptor beta chain sequence. Per the original methods: Researchers report that nucleated cell counts were estimated from reference gene primer amplification. The table came from immunoSEQ multiplex PCR; TCRdb's copy has only in-frame clones and leaves some out. V and J calls and clone size are those listed in that table; D and trimming were worked out from the DNA. The sample shows just over 650,000 clones, 85% to 90% of them seen only once. The entry originates in a study of blood T cell repertoires in COVID-19. At the level of the study: The study drew acute and convalescent COVID-19 samples from the United States, Italy and Spain. From T cells, B-cell-depleted T cells, or PBMCs came the material, which was cDNA or gDNA.

The length of the CDR3 is 15 residues. The V end was cut by 7 bases, the J end by 6 bases, with 16 bases between. Germline values: CDR1 SNHLY, CDR2 FYNNEI. V gene TRBV2 combines with J gene TRBJ1-6, with TRBD1 as a possible D gene (6 bases). Source material: peripheral blood. This sequence was found in a woman aged 18 to 35 with acute or convalescent COVID-19. CDR3 sequence reads: CASKGFTGSNSPLHF. In nucleotides, the CDR3 is TGTGCCAGCAAAGGGTTTACAGGGAGTAATTCACCCCTCCACTTT. Full variable domain (rest looked up from reference TRBV2 and TRBJ1-6): EPEVTQTPSHQVTQMGQEVILRCVPISNHLYFYWYRQILGQKVEFLVSFYNNEISEKSEIFDDQFSVERPDGSNFTLKIRSTKLEDSAMYFCASKGFTGSNSPLHFGNGTRLTVT.